This T cell receptor (beta chain) stems from a study of T cells after yellow fever vaccination. A 5'RACE template-switching step, the method used to make TCR cDNA, added a universal primer site and UMIs. TCRdb reprocessed the 5' RACE reads with MiXCR, giving one entry per CDR3 protein. The profile shows roughly 330,000 distinct CDR3 sequences, 4% of them singletons. Concerning this clonotype itself: Its antigen is undetermined.

Findings and limits, study-wide: Reappearance after the booster was seen for most primary-vaccination clones, at 96% CD4 and roughly 90% CD8. Compared with primary, the secondary response was weaker and peaked at day 5, not 15. A limited proportion of clonotypes was detected within both the CD4 and CD8 compartments.

This CDR3 contains 15 residues. The V end lost 5 bases, the J end lost 8 bases, and 18 bases lay between the germline ends. Germline loops: CDR1 LNHDA, CDR2 SQIVND (reference sequence). The receptor was derived from a man in his late teens or twenties who received the YFV17D yellow fever vaccine. The rearrangement joins TRBV19 to TRBJ2-2; D possibly uses TRBD1 or TRBD2 (7 bases each). Sequenced material: PBMCs, taken 5 days after the yellow fever booster vaccination. Here the CDR3 reads CASSPRGGDTGELFF. Here the CDR3 DNA reads TGTGCCAGTAGTCCCAGGGGGGGTGATACGGGGGAGCTGTTTTTT.